The rows below give T cell receptor beta chains drawn from one sample of a study of cytomegalovirus exposure and HLA in healthy donors. The table came from immunoSEQ multiplex PCR; TCRdb's copy has only in-frame clones and leaves some out. The sample has 210,000 or so clones, more than 60% seen once. Sequences were obtained from PBMCs. These receptor sequences come from a girl aged 2 to 10 in good health and CMV-seronegative. Each CDR3 is given with its conserved first and last residue. A D gene is named only where the DNA matches it firmly. Clone size is given for some rows only: seen once, a few or many times, or a class if the clone is expanded.

TRBD2 | TRBJ2-3 | . | TRBV6-1 | CASSQSLLAADTQYF | TGTGCCAGCAGCCAAAGCCTACTAGCGGCAGATACGCAGTATTTT
. | TRBJ1-2 | . | TRBV13 | CASSLRVRHHYGYTF | TGTGCCAGCAGCTTACGGGTCCGTCACCACTATGGCTACACCTTC
. | TRBJ1-1 | . | TRBV7-2 | CASSSLEAFF | TGTGCCAGCAGCTCGTTAGAAGCTTTCTTT
TRBD2 | TRBJ2-3 | . | TRBV5-1 | CASSRGTTGSDTQYF | TGCGCCAGCAGCCGAGGGACTACGGGATCAGATACGCAGTATTTT
. | TRBJ2-2 | . | TRBV6-5 | CASSLPGGELFF | TGTGCCAGCAGTTTGCCGGGCGGGGAGCTGTTTTTT
TRBD1 | TRBJ2-7 | . | TRBV7-9 | CASSLSALGGAASYEQYF | TGTGCCAGCAGCTTATCTGCCTTAGGGGGCGCAGCGTCCTACGAGCAGTACTTC
. | TRBJ1-2 | once | TRBV6-1 | CASSGSREGGYGYTF | TGTGCCAGCAGTGGTTCCCGGGAGGGGGGGTATGGCTACACCTTC
TRBD2 | TRBJ2-1 | . | TRBV5-6 | CASSYPRTSGSANEQFF | TGTGCCAGCAGCTACCCCAGGACTAGCGGGAGCGCCAATGAGCAGTTCTTC
TRBD2 | TRBJ2-7 | . | TRBV7-6 | CASSPGTSGYEQYF | TGTGCCAGCAGCCCAGGGACTAGCGGGTACGAGCAGTACTTC
TRBD2 | TRBJ2-7 | . | TRBV5-1 | CASSSPGLADYSYEQYF | TGCGCCAGCAGCTCCCCGGGACTAGCGGACTACTCCTACGAGCAGTACTTC
. | TRBJ1-5 | . | TRBV18 | CASSPGRINQPQHF | TGTGCCAGCTCACCGGGGCGGATCAATCAGCCCCAGCATTTT
. | TRBJ2-1 | . | TRBV27 | CASSFQGASQFF | TGTGCCAGCAGTTTCCAAGGGGCGAGTCAGTTCTTC
. | TRBJ2-5 | few | TRBV19 | CASSIRLANVKETQYF | TGTGCCAGTAGTATTAGGCTAGCTAACGTAAAAGAGACCCAGTACTTC
TRBD1 | TRBJ2-3 | . | TRBV5-1 | CASSSGATGGYTDTQYF | TGCGCCAGCAGCTCGGGGGCCACAGGGGGATACACAGATACGCAGTATTTT
. | TRBJ2-2 | once | TRBV19 | CASSWTENTGELFF | TGTGCCAGTAGCTGGACAGAAAACACCGGGGAGCTGTTTTTT
TRBD1 | TRBJ2-1 | . | TRBV7-9 | CASSLDRGSNEQFF | TGTGCCAGCAGCTTAGACAGGGGTAGTAATGAGCAGTTCTTC
TRBD2 | TRBJ2-3 | few | TRBV11-2 | CASKGLAVLARTDTQYF | TGTGCCAGCAAGGGACTAGCGGTACTTGCTCGCACAGATACGCAGTATTTT
. | TRBJ1-1 | few | TRBV19 | CASNQQGNTEAFF | TGTGCCAGTAACCAACAGGGTAACACTGAAGCTTTCTTT
TRBD2 | TRBJ2-1 | few | TRBV5-1 | CASWASGYNEQFF | TGCGCCAGCTGGGCTAGCGGATACAATGAGCAGTTCTTC
TRBD2 | TRBJ2-2 | once | TRBV15 | CATSRVLAGGPSSGELFF | TGTGCCACCAGCAGGGTACTAGCGGGAGGGCCGAGCTCGGGGGAGCTGTTTTTT
. | TRBJ2-2 | . | TRBV19 | CASSIDHTSNTGELFF | TGTGCCAGTAGTATAGATCACACCTCGAACACCGGGGAGCTGTTTTTT
TRBD1 | TRBJ1-2 | . | TRBV18 | CASSRVDRGNYGYTF | TGTGCCAGCTCACGGGTCGACAGGGGGAACTATGGCTACACCTTC
TRBD2 | TRBJ2-1 | . | TRBV5-1 | CASSSGEGQVSEQFF | TGCGCCAGCAGCTCGGGGGAGGGCCAAGTGAGTGAGCAGTTCTTC
. | TRBJ1-3 | once | TRBV6-1 | CASSESGRLLSGNTIYF | TGTGCCAGCAGTGAAAGTGGGCGCCTACTCTCTGGAAACACCATATATTTT